The 8 T cell receptor beta chains below were found in one sample sequenced in a study of OX40 agonist ivuxolimab in advanced cancers. Profiled with immunoSEQ multiplex PCR; TCRdb holds only in-frame clones, not every one. Among around 82,000 clones, 80% to 90% were seen once, and the ten largest hold about 0.8%. Here the sequenced sample was CD4+ or CD8+ T cells sorted from blood, taken in a trial of the OX40 agonist ivuxolimab. These TCRs come from an adult with an advanced solid tumor such as melanoma, head and neck, liver or kidney cancer.

The V gene is TRBV13, the J gene TRBJ2-2, with a possible D match to TRBD2 (6 bases). The CDR3 is 16 residues long. Trimming shortened V by 5 bases and J by 4 bases, and 17 bases separated the two germline ends. Germline assignment: CDR1 PRHDT and CDR2 FYEKMQ (reference sequence). CDR3 in amino acids: CASSDLTRDFTGELFF. CDR3 nucleotides: TGTGCCAGCAGCGACCTTACCCGGGACTTCACCGGGGAGCTGTTTTTT.

V gene TRBV5-6 combines with J gene TRBJ2-5, with 13 positions matching TRBD2. The CDR3 sequence is 15 residues long. Germline CDR1 is SGHDT and CDR2 is YYEEEE. Trimming cost V 3 bases and J 2 bases; bases outside gene matches: 1. CDR3 nucleotide sequence: TGTGCCAGCAGCTCGGGACTAGCGGGACAAGAGACCCAGTACTTC. Its translation is CASSSGLAGQETQYF.

The rearrangement joins TRBV27 to TRBJ1-4; D remains unclear. The V end was cut by 10 bases, the J end by 0 bases, with 12 bases between. The germline V gene has CDR1 MNHEY and CDR2 SMNVEV (reference sequence). This CDR3 has 14 amino acids. The CDR3 spells CATSRGATNEKLFF. The CDR3 region has the DNA TGTGCCACCTCCCGCGGTGCAACTAATGAAAAACTGTTTTTT.

The chain carries TRBV10-3 and TRBJ2-7, with D uncertain. This CDR3 has 14 amino acids. The V end was cut by 0 bases, the J end by 3 bases, with 9 bases between. In germline, CDR1 is ENHRY, CDR2 SYGVKD. The CDR3 sequence is CAISESRVSYEQYF. DNA for the CDR3: TGTGCCATCAGTGAGTCACGGGTAAGCTACGAGCAGTACTTC.

V usage is TRBV7-9 and J usage is TRBJ2-7; D not certain. Deletions cut 1 base from V and 4 bases from J, with 2 bases between. The CDR3 has 11 residues. In germline, CDR1 is SEHNR, CDR2 FQNEAQ (reference sequence). This chain's CDR3 is CASSLVYEQYF. CDR3 in DNA: TGTGCCAGCAGCTTAGTATACGAGCAGTACTTC.

This clone occurred once. The chain has TRBV7-6 and TRBJ2-1; D might be TRBD1 (7 bases). V was shortened by 3 bases and J by 4 bases, with 10 bases between the two germline ends. The germline gives CDR1 SGHVS, CDR2 FNYEAQ. This CDR3 region has 14 residues. The CDR3 nucleotides read TGTGCCAGCAGCTTCGGGGGACAGTACAATGAGCAGTTCTTC. It specifies CASSFGGQYNEQFF.

This clone was observed a few times. The chain links TRBV27 to TRBJ2-7; D gene unclear. With 2 bases removed from V and 0 bases from J, the gap between germline ends came to 11 bases. CDR3 length: 15 amino acids. In germline, CDR1 is MNHEY, CDR2 SMNVEV (reference sequence). The CDR3 DNA is TGTGCCAGCAGTTTAACGGGTGGACCCTCCTACGAGCAGTACTTC. It yields the protein CASSLTGGPSYEQYF.

The V call is TRBV5-4, the J call TRBJ2-5, with 12 bases lining up with TRBD2. The CDR3 has 17 residues. The V segment lost 0 bases and the J segment 1 base; nucleotides outside the gene matches: 4. Germline CDR1 SGHNT, CDR2 YYREEE (reference sequence). The CDR3 coding sequence is TGTGCCAGCAGCTTGGGGCGGACTAGCGGGATCCAAGAGACCCAGTACTTC. Encoded protein: CASSLGRTSGIQETQYF.